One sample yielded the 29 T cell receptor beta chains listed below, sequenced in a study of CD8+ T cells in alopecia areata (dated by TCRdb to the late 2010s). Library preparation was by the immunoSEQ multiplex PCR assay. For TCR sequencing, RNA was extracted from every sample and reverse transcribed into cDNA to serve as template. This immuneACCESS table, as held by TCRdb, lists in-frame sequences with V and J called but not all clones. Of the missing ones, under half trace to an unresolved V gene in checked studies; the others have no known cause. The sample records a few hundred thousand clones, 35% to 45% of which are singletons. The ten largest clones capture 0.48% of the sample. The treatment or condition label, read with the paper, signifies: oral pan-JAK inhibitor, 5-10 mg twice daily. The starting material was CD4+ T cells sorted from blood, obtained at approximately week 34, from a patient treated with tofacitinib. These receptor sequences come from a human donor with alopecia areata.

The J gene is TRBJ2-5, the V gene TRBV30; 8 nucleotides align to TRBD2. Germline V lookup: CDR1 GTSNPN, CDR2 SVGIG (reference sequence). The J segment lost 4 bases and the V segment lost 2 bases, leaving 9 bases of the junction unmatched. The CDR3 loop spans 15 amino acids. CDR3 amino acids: CAWSNGGVSGETQYF. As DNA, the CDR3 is TGTGCCTGGAGTAACGGGGGGGTTAGCGGAGAGACCCAGTACTTC.

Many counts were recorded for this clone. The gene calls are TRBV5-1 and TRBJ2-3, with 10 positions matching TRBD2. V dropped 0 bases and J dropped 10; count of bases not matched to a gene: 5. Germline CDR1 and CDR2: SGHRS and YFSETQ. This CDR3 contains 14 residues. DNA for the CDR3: TGCGCCAGCAGCTTGGTGGTAGCGGGAGGCCCGCAGTATTTT. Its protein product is CASSLVVAGGPQYF.

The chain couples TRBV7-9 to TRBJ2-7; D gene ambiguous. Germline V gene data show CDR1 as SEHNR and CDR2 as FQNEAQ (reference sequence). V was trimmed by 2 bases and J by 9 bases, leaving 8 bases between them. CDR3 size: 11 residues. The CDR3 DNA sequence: TGTGCCAGCAGCTTATCTATTGGGCAGTACTTC. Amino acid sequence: CASSLSIGQYF.

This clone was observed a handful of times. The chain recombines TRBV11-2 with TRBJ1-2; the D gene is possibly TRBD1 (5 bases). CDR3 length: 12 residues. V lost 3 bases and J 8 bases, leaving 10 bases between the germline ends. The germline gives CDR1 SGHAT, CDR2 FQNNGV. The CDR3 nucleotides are TGTGCCAGCAGCTTTTCAGGGACGGGCTACACCTTC. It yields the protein CASSFSGTGYTF.

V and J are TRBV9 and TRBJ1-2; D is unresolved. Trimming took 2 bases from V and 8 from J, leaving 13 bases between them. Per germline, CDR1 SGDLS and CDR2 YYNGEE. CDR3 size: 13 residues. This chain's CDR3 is CASSVSKTGGYTF. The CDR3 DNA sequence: TGTGCCAGCAGCGTGTCCAAGACGGGGGGCTACACCTTC. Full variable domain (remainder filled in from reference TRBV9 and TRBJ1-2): DSGVTQTPKHLITATGQRVTLRCSPRSGDLSVYWYQQSLDQGLQFLIQYYNGEERAKGNILERFSAQQFPDLHSELNLSSLELGDSALYFCASSVSKTGGYTFGSGTRLTVV.

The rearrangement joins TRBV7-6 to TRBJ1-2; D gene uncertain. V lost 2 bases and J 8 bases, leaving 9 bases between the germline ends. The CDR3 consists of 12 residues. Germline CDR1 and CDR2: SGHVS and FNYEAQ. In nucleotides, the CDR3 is TGTGCCAGCAGCTTATGGGGTGAAGGCTACACCTTC. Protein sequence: CASSLWGEGYTF.

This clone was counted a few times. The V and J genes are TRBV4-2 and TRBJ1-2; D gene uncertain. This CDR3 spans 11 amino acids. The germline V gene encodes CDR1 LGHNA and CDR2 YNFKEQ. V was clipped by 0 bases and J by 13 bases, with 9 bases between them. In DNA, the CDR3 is TGTGCCAGCAGCCAAGAAAAATGGGTCACCTTC. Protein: CASSQEKWVTF.

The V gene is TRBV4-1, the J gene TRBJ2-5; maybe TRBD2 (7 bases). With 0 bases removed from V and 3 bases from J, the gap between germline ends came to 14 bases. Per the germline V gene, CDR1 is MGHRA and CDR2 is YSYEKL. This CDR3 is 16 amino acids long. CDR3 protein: CASSQDFQGTKETQYF. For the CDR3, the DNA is TGCGCCAGCAGCCAAGATTTTCAGGGGACTAAAGAGACCCAGTACTTC.

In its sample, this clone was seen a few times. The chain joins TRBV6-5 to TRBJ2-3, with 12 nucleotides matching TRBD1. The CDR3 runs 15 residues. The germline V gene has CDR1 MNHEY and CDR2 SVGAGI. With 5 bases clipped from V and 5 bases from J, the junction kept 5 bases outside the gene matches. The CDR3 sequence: CASSPGQGAGDTQYF. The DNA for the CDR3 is TGTGCCAGCAGTCCGGGACAGGGGGCCGGAGATACGCAGTATTTT.

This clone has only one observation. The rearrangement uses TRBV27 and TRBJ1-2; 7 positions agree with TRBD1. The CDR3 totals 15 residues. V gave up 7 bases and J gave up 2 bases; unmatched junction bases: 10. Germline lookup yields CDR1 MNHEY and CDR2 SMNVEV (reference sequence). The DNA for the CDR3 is TGTGCCAGCACCTGGACAGGCGCCGCCAACTATGGCTACACCTTC. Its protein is CASTWTGAANYGYTF.

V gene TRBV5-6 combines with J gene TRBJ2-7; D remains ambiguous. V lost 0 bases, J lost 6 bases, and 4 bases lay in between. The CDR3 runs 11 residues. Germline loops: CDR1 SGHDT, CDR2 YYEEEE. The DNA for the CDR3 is TGTGCCAGCAGCTTGGATGGCGAGCAGTACTTC. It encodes CASSLDGEQYF.

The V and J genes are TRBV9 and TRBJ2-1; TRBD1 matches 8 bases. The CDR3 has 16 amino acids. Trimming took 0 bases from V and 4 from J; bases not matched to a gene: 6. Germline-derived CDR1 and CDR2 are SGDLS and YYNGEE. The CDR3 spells CASSVGVTGGYNEQFF. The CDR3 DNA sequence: TGTGCCAGCAGCGTAGGGGTAACAGGGGGGTACAATGAGCAGTTCTTC.

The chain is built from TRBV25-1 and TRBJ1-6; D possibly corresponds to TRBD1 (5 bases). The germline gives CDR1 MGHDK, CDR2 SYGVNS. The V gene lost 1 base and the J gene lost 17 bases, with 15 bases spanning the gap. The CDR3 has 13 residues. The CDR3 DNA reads TGTGCCAGCAGTGAATCCCCTGGGACTGCCATCCACTTT. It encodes CASSESPGTAIHF.

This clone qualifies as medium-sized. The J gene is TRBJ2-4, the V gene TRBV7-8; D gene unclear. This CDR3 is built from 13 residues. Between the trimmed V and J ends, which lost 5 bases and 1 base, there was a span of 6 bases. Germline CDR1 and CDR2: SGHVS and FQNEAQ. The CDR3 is CASSLAAKNIQYF. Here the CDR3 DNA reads TGTGCCAGCAGCCTCGCGGCCAAAAACATTCAGTACTTC.

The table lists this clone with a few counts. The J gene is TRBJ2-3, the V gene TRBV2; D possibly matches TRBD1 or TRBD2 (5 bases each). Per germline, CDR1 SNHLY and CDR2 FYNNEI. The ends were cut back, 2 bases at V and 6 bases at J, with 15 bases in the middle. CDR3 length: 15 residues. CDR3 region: CASSERGLDLDTQYF. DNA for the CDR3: TGTGCCAGCAGTGAACGGGGCTTGGATTTGGATACGCAGTATTTT.

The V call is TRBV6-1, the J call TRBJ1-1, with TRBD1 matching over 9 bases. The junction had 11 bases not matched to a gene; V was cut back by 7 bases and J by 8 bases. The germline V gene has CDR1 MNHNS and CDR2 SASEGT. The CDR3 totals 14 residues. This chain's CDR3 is CASIRTGGGGEAFF. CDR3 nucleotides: TGTGCCAGCATACGAACAGGGGGCGGAGGAGAAGCTTTCTTT.

The CDR3 here is CASTDARTNYGYTF. The CDR3 region has the DNA TGTGCCAGCACCGATGCACGGACTAACTATGGCTACACCTTC. The rearrangement joins TRBV6-5 to TRBJ1-2; D not resolved. The germline CDR1 and CDR2 sequences are MNHEY and SVGAGI. The CDR3 contains 14 residues. V lost 7 bases, J lost 0 bases, and 12 bases lay in between.

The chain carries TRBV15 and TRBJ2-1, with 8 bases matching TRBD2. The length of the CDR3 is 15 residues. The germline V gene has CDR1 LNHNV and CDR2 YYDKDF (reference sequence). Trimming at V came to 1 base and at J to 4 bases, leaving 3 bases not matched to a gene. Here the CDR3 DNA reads TGTGCCACCAGCAGAGCCCAGCGGGAGTACAATGAGCAGTTCTTC. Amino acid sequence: CATSRAQREYNEQFF. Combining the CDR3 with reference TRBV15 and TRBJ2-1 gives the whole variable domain DAMVIQNPRYQVTQFGKPVTLSCSQTLNHNVMYWYQQKSSQAPKLLFHYYDKDFNNEADTPDNFQSRRPNTSFCFLDIRSPGLGDTAMYLCATSRAQREYNEQFFGPGTRLTVL.

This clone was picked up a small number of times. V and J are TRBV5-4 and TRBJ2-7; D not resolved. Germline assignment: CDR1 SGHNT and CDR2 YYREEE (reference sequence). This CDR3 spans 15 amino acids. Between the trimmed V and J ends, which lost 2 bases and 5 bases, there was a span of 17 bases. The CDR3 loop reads CASSLMGPAEHEQYF. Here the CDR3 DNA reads TGTGCCAGCAGCTTAATGGGCCCCGCGGAGCACGAGCAGTACTTC.

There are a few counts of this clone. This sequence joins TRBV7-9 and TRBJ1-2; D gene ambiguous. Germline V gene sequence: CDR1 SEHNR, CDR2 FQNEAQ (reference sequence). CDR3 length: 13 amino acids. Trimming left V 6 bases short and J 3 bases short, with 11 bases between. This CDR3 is CASRPGIDYGYTF. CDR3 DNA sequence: TGTGCCAGCAGACCGGGGATCGACTATGGCTACACCTTC.

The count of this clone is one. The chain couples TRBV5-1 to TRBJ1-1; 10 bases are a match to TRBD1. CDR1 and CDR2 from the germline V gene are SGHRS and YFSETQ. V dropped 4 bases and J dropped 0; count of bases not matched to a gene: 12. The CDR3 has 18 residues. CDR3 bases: TGCGCCAGCAGCATACGTGGCCTGGGACAGGGGATGAACACTGAAGCTTTCTTT. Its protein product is CASSIRGLGQGMNTEAFF.

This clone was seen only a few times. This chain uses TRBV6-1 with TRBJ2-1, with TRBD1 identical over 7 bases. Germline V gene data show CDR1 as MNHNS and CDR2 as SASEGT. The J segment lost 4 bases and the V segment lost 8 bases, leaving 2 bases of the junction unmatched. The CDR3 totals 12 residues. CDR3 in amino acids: CASVTGYNEQFF. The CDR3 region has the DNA TGTGCCAGCGTGACAGGGTACAATGAGCAGTTCTTC.

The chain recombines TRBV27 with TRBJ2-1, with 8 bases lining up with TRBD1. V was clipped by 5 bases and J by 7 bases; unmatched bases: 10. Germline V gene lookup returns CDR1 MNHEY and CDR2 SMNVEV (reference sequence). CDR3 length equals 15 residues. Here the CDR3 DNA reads TGTGCCAGCAGTACCGACAGGGGAAGGCGAAATGAGCAGTTCTTC. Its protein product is CASSTDRGRRNEQFF.

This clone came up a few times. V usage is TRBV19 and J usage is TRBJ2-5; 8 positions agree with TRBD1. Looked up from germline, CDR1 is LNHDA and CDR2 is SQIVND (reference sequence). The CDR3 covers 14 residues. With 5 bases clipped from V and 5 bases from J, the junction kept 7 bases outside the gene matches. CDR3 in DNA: TGTGCCAGTAGTGCGACAGGGGCGGGGGAGACCCAGTACTTC. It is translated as CASSATGAGETQYF.

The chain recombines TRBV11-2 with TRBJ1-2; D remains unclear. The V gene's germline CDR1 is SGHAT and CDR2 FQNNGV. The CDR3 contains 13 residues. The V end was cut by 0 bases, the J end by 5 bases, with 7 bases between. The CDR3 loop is CASSLDLGYGYTF. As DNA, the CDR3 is TGTGCCAGCAGCTTAGATCTGGGTTATGGCTACACCTTC.

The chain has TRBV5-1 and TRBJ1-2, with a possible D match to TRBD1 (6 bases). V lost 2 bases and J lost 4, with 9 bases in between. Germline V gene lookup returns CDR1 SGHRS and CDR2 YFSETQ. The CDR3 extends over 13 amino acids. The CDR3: CASSLGQTYGYTF. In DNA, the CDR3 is TGCGCCAGCAGCTTAGGACAGACCTATGGCTACACCTTC.

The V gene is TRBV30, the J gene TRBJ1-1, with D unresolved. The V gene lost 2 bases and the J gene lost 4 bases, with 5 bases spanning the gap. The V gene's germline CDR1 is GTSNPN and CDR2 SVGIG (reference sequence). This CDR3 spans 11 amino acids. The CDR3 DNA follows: TGTGCCTGGAGTATTGTCACTGAAGCTTTCTTT. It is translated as CAWSIVTEAFF.

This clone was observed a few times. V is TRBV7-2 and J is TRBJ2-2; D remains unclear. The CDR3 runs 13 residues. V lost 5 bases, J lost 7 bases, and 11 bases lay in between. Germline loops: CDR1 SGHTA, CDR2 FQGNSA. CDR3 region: CASSQSPIGELFF. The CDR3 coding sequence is TGTGCCAGCAGCCAGAGTCCTATCGGGGAGCTGTTTTTT.

Here the CDR3 DNA reads TGTGCCTGGAGTGTACAGGCCGTGCAGTACTTC. Encoded protein: CAWSVQAVQYF. V is TRBV30 and J is TRBJ2-7; a weak D match, TRBD1 (5 bases). The CDR3 has 11 amino acids. V was cut by 0 bases and J by 9 bases, with 9 bases left in between. Germline CDR1 is GTSNPN and CDR2 is SVGIG (reference sequence).